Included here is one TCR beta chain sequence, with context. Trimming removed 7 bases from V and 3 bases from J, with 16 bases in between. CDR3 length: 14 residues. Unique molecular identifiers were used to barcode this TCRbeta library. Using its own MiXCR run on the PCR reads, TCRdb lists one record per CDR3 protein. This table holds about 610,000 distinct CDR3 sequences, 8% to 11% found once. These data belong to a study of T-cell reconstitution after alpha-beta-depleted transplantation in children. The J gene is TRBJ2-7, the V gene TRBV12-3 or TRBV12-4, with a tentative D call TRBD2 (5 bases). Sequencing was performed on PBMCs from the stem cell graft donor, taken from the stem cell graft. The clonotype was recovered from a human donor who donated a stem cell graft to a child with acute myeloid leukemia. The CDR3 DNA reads TGTGCCAGCACCCCCTCGGGAAGCTTCTACGAGCAGTACTTC. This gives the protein CASTPSGSFYEQYF.